This entry describes one T cell receptor beta chain. This clone was seen a handful of times. No cognate antigen has been identified for it. Per-base qualities were not stored, and no clone one base away is much larger. TCR-beta CDR3 regions were amplified from genomic DNA with the immunoSEQ v4 bias-controlled multiplex PCR assay, run blinded to group allocation. To estimate the quantities of nucleated cells and T cells in each sample, reference gene primers were added alongside the TCR-beta primers. Sequencing of the libraries was performed on an Illumina MiSeq with a 100-cycle paired-end protocol. As for the original processing: The immunoSEQ Analyzer software was used to calculate diversity and richness, with richness measured by iChao1 and clonality based on Pielou evenness and Shannon diversity (range 0-1, where higher values mean less diversity). CDR3 amino acid sequences with V/J genes were queried against VDJdb for CMV, EBV and influenza A specificities using confidence 3 and substitution 2. The Morisita-Horn index was used to assess TCR-beta amino acid clonotype overlap between villitis of unknown etiology, infectious villitis and control repertoires. The clones in this table, taken by TCRdb from immuneACCESS, are in-frame only. Not every clone is retained; where verified, under half of the shortfall comes from an unresolved V gene, and the cause of the rest is unknown. V and J calls and clone size follow that table, whereas D and trimming were derived from the DNA. Counted in this sample were approximately 6,900 clones; roughly 78% of them appeared once. More than 7.5% of the sample is in the top ten clones.

The data belong to a study of T cells in placental villitis. Notes on the research overall: The study tested an allograft-versus-infection hypothesis by comparing placental TCR-beta repertoires in villitis of unknown etiology, unaffected controls matched for gestational age, and infectious villitis. The full study reports these points: CMV-specific clone frequencies were higher in infectious CMV cases than in villitis of unknown etiology (about 0.0099 vs 0.00097), and the villitis of unknown etiology frequencies did not differ from those of controls. Paraffin blocks contained small amounts of decidua, so some captured T cells, especially in controls, may have been decidual rather than villous infiltrates. Sequencing bulk tissue could not tell helper, regulatory or cytotoxic T cells apart, could not separate maternal from fetal T cells, and left out gamma-delta receptors.

The germline V gene (reference sequence) sets CDR1 to SGHKS and CDR2 to YYEKEE. Taken from cysteine to phenylalanine, the CDR3 has 13 residues. The kept DNA is CDR3 alone, 39 bases in frame from the first base. Germline trimming amounts to 4 bases on V and 0 bases on J, with 1 as the count of junction bases outside the gene matches. The five infectious villitis placentae, four with confirmed cytomegalovirus and one with Toxoplasma gondii, were included without being matched to the other groups. The mothers in the infectious villitis group were younger, carried smaller fetuses, and either delivered preterm or experienced intrauterine demise in a couple of cases. Placentae were collected after delivery and underwent gross and histological evaluation before archival tissue selection. Five 10-micron scrolls were cut from each FFPE block, and DNA was then isolated using the AllPrep DNA/RNA FFPE Tissue kit. NanoDrop was used to check DNA concentration and purity, while a Bioanalyzer was used to assess RNA quality.

The receptor was derived from a human patient with infectious villitis; the placental T cells may come from both mother and fetus. Sequencing used placental tissue containing maternal and fetal cells. Recombination linked TRBV5-5 to TRBJ2-7; the central 7 bases match TRBD2. The DNA sequence is TGTGCCAGCAGCCGGGACTACTCCTACGAGCAGTACTTC. This codes for CASSRDYSYEQYF. Outside the CDR3, residues come from the reference TRBV5-5 and TRBJ2-7 proteins, so the full variable domain is: DAGVTQSPTHLIKTRGQQVTLRCSPISGHKSVSWYQQVLGQGPQFIFQYYEKEERGRGNFPDRFSARQFPNYSSELNVNALLLGDSALYLCASSRDYSYEQYFGPGTRLTVT.